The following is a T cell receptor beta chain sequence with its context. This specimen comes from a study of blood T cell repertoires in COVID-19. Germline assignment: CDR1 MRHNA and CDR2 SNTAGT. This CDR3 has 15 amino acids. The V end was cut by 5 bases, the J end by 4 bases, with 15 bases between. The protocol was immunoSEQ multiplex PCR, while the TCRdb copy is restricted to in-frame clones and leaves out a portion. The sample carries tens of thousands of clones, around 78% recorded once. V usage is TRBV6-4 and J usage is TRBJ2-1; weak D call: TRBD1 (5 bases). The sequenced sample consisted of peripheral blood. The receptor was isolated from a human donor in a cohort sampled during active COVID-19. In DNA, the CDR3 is TGTGCCAGCAGTCAATGGTCCAGGGAATACAATGAGCAGTTCTTC. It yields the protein CASSQWSREYNEQFF.